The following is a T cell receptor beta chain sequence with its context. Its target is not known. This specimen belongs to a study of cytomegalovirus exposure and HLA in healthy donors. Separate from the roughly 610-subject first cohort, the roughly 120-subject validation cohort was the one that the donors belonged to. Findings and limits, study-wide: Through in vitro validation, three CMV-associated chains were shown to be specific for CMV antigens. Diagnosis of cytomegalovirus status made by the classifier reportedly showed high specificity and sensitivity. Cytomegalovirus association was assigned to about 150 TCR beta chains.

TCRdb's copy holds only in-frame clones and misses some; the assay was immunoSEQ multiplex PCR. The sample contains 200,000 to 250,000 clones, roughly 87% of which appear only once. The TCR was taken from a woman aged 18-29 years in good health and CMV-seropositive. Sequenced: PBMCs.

The CDR3 DNA follows: TGTGCCAGCGGGTCAGGACAGGGGCAAGAGACCCAGTACTTC. Residues: CASGSGQGQETQYF. The chain carries TRBV27 and TRBJ2-5, with 9 bases aligning to TRBD1. The CDR3 spans 14 residues. The trim removed 8 bases at V and 2 bases at J, leaving 6 bases unmatched. In germline, CDR1 is MNHEY, CDR2 SMNVEV (reference sequence).